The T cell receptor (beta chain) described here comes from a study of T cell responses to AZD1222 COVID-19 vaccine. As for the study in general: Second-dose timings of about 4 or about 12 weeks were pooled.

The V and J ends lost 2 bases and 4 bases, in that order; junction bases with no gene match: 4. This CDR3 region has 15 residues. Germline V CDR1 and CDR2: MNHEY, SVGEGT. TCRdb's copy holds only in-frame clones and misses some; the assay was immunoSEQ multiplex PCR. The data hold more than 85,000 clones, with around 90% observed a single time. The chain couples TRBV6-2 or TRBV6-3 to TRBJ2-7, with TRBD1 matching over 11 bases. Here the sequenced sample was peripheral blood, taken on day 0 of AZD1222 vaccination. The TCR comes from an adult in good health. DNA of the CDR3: TGTGCCAGCAGTTACGAAGGGACAGGGGGGTACGAGCAGTACTTC. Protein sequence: CASSYEGTGGYEQYF.